The 3 T cell receptor beta chains below all came from one sample that was sequenced in a study of regulatory T cells in long-lasting Graves disease. Building the TCR beta libraries relied on iRepertoire HTBI primers, and CDR3 regions underwent Arm-PCR. MiXCR, applied by TCRdb to the multiplex PCR reads, yields one record per CDR3 protein. This sample has about 470,000 distinct CDR3 sequences, with 20% to 25% found just once. Time point here: persistent/refractory GD, antithyroid drugs over 5 years with positive TRAb. RNA extracted from PBMCs served as the sequencing template. The source material was peripheral blood mononuclear cells (PBMCs), sampled when the disease was refractory, from a patient treated with antithyroid drugs. Receptor source: a female donor with Graves disease.

The chain employs TRBV5-5 and TRBJ1-5; D uncertain. The V end was cut by 1 base, the J end by 2 bases, with 10 bases between. The germline V gene encodes CDR1 SGHKS and CDR2 YYEKEE (reference sequence). The CDR3 has 15 amino acids. The CDR3 coding sequence is TGTGCCAGCAGCTTGCGACATGGGGGCAATCAGCCCCAGCATTTT. Amino acid sequence: CASSLRHGGNQPQHF.

This chain links TRBV15 with TRBJ2-7; possible D gene TRBD1, 6 bases. The CDR3 is 16 amino acids. V was shortened by 1 base and J by 0 bases, with 13 bases between the two germline ends. Germline V lookup: CDR1 LNHNV, CDR2 YYDKDF (reference sequence). In nucleotides, the CDR3 is TGTGCCACCAGCAGAGGCCTTGGACAGCGCTCCTACGAGCAGTACTTC. Its translation: CATSRGLGQRSYEQYF.

The chain uses TRBV20-1 and TRBJ1-1, with a tentative D call TRBD1 (5 bases). V was shortened by 3 bases and J by 0 bases, with 11 bases between the two germline ends. Germline V gene lookup returns CDR1 DFQATT and CDR2 SNEGSKA (reference sequence). CDR3 length: 14 residues. The CDR3 DNA is TGCAGTGCTAGGGCACGGACATTGAACACTGAAGCTTTCTTT. It specifies CSARARTLNTEAFF.